A single sample is the source of the 9 T cell receptor beta chains below, sequenced in a study of shared clonotypes between healthy human individuals. Naive-designated CD8 cells lacked CD45RO, were positively enriched for CCR7, and omitted terminally differentiated effector memory CD45RA+ cells. Profiled with immunoSEQ multiplex PCR; TCRdb holds only in-frame clones, not every one. The sample consists of 1.5 million to 2.5 million clones, approximately 94% of them appearing once. The sequencing input was naive CD8+ T cells sorted from blood. Receptors originate from a man aged 18 to 29 in good health.

This chain joins TRBV27 and TRBJ2-5, with D unresolved. The germline gives CDR1 MNHEY, CDR2 SMNVEV (reference sequence). V was shortened by 0 bases and J by 5 bases, with 10 bases between the two germline ends. The CDR3 has 14 residues. The CDR3 here is CASSLSDPRETQYF. The DNA of the CDR3 is TGTGCCAGCAGTTTATCCGACCCACGGGAGACCCAGTACTTC.

The rearrangement joins TRBV27 to TRBJ1-5; D may be TRBD1 (5 bases). This CDR3 contains 16 residues. Trimming left V 5 bases short and J 0 bases short, with 14 bases between. CDR1 and CDR2 (germline): MNHEY, SMNVEV (reference sequence). CDR3 sequence reads: CASSHRTRGSNQPQHF. In DNA, the CDR3 is TGTGCCAGCAGTCACAGGACAAGGGGTAGCAATCAGCCCCAGCATTTT.

This chain links TRBV7-2 with TRBJ2-1, with D perhaps TRBD1 (5 bases). V was cut by 3 bases and J by 6 bases, with 9 bases left in between. The CDR3 consists of 13 residues. CDR1 SGHTA and CDR2 FQGNSA come from the germline V gene. The CDR3 protein is CASSFPGPNEQFF. In DNA form, the CDR3 reads TGTGCCAGCAGCTTTCCAGGGCCCAATGAGCAGTTCTTC. The full variable domain, its missing parts supplied by reference TRBV7-2 and TRBJ2-1, is GAGVSQSPSNKVTEKGKDVELRCDPISGHTALYWYRQSLGQGLEFLIYFQGNSAPDKSGLPSDRFSAERTGGSVSTLTIQRTQQEDSAVYLCASSFPGPNEQFFGPGTRLTVL.

V and J are TRBV7-4 and TRBJ1-5; D possibly corresponds to TRBD1 (5 bases). Germline-derived CDR1 and CDR2 are SGHVT and SQSDAQ. This CDR3 comprises 13 residues. V lost 7 bases and J lost 6, with 13 bases in between. This CDR3 is CASTLGVCQPQHF. DNA for the CDR3: TGTGCCAGCACGTTGGGGGTTTGTCAGCCCCAGCATTTT.

V and J are TRBV9 and TRBJ1-2; no definite D call. The CDR3 covers 14 residues. Germline V CDR1 and CDR2: SGDLS, YYNGEE. V lost 0 bases and J 3 bases, leaving 9 bases between the germline ends. CDR3 in DNA: TGTGCCAGCAGCGTAGCTTTGAAGGACTATGGCTACACCTTC. Its translation: CASSVALKDYGYTF.

The CDR3 spells CAWSVRNRTEAFF. The CDR3 DNA reads as TGTGCCTGGAGTGTACGCAACCGCACTGAAGCTTTCTTT. This chain uses TRBV30 with TRBJ1-1; D is ambiguous. CDR1 is GTSNPN, CDR2 SVGIG, per germline (reference sequence). V dropped 0 bases and J dropped 4 bases, with 9 bases sitting between them. The CDR3 is 13 amino acids.

This clone was seen only a few times. This chain links TRBV7-2 with TRBJ1-6, with a tentative D call TRBD1 (5 bases). From germline, CDR1 is SGHTA and CDR2 FQGNSA. The CDR3 contains 16 residues. Trimming removed 1 base at V and 10 bases at J, with 17 bases between. The CDR3 DNA reads as TGTGCCAGCAGCTTAGTGGCGGGGGGTGAAGACTCACCCCTCCACTTT. It specifies CASSLVAGGEDSPLHF.

This clone was seen once. J is TRBJ2-7 and V is TRBV30; 8 bases map to TRBD1. This CDR3 is built from 12 residues. CDR1 and CDR2 (germline): GTSNPN, SVGIG (reference sequence). V lost 5 bases and J lost 3; bases outside the gene matches: 3. CDR3 in DNA: TGTGCCTGGGGTACAGGGGGCTACGAGCAGTACTTC. This codes for CAWGTGGYEQYF.

This sequence joins TRBV5-1 and TRBJ2-1, with D perhaps TRBD2 (5 bases). Germline CDR1 and CDR2: SGHRS and YFSETQ. The CDR3 spans 13 residues. Trimming took 4 bases from V and 4 from J, leaving 9 bases between them. The CDR3 loop is CASSTGIYNEQFF. In nucleotides, the CDR3 is TGCGCCAGCAGCACCGGGATTTACAATGAGCAGTTCTTC. The whole variable domain, remainder taken from reference TRBV5-1 and TRBJ2-1, is KAGVTQTPRYLIKTRGQQVTLSCSPISGHRSVSWYQQTPGQGLQFLFEYFSETQRNKGNFPGRFSGRQFSNSRSEMNVSTLELGDSALYLCASSTGIYNEQFFGPGTRLTVL.